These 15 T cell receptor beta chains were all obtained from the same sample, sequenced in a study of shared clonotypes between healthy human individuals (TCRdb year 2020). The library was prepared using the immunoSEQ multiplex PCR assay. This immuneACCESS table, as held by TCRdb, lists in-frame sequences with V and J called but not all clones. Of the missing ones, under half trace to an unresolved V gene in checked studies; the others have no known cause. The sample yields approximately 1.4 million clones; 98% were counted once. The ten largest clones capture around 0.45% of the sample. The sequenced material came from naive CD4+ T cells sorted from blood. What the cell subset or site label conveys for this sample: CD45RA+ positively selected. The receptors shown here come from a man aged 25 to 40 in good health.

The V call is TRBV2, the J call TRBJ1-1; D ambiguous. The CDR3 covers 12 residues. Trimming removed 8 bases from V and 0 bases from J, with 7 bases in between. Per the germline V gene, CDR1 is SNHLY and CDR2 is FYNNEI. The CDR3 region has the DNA TGTGCCAGCCTGAATTTGAACACTGAAGCTTTCTTT. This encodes CASLNLNTEAFF.

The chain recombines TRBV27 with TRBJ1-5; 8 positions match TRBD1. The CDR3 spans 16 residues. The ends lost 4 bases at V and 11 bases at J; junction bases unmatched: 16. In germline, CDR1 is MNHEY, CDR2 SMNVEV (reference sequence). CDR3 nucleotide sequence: TGTGCCAGCAGTTCCCCGGGACAGGCCCCCAGGTCGGCCCAGCATTTT. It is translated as CASSSPGQAPRSAQHF.

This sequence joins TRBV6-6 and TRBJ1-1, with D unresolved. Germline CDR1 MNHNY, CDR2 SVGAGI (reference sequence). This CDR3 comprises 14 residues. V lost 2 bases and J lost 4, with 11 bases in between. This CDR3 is CASSYTPMGTEAFF. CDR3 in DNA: TGTGCCAGCAGTTACACCCCCATGGGCACTGAAGCTTTCTTT.

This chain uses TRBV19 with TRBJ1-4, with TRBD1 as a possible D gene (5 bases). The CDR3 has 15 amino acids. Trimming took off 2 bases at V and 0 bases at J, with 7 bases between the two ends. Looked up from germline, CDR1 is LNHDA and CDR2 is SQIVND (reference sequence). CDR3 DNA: TGTGCCAGTAGTATAACAGGAACAACTAATGAAAAACTGTTTTTT. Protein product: CASSITGTTNEKLFF.

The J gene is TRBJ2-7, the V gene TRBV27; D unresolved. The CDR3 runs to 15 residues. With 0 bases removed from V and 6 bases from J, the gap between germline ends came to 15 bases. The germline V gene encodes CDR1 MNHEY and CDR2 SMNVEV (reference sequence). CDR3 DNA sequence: TGTGCCAGCAGTTTATCCACAGTGTTGTCGGGCGAGCAGTACTTC. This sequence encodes CASSLSTVLSGEQYF.

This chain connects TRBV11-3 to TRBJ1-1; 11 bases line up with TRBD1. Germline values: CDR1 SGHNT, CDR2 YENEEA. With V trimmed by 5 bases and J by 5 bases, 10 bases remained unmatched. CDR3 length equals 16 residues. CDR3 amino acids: CASSPRDRGRLTEAFF. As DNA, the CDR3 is TGTGCCAGCAGCCCAAGGGACAGGGGGAGGTTGACTGAAGCTTTCTTT. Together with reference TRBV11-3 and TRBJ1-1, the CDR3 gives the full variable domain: EAGVVQSPRYKIIEKKQPVAFWCNPISGHNTLYWYLQNLGQGPELLIRYENEEAVDDSQLPKDRFSAERLKGVDSTLKIQPAELGDSAVYLCASSPRDRGRLTEAFFGQGTRLTVV.

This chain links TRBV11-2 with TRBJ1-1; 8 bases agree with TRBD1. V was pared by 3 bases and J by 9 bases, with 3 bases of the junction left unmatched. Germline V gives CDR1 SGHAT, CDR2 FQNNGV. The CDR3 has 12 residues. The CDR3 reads CASSFQGAQAFF. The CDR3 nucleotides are TGTGCCAGCAGCTTTCAGGGGGCACAAGCTTTCTTT.

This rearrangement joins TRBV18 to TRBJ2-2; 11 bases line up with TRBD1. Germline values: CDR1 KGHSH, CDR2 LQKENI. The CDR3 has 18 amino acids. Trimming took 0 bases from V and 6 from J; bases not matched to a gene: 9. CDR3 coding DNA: TGTGCCAGCTCACCACCGGTTGGCCCGGGACAGGGGGCCGGGGAGCTGTTTTTT. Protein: CASSPPVGPGQGAGELFF.

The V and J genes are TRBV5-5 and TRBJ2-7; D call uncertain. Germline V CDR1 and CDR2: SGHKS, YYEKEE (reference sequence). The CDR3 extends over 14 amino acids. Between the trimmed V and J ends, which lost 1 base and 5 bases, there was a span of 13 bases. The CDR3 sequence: CASSLHSLAHEQYF. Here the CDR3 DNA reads TGTGCCAGCAGCTTGCACAGTTTGGCCCACGAGCAGTACTTC.

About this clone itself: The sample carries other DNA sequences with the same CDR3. The CDR3 nucleotides read TGTGCCAGCAGTGAAGGTCGGGGTCCCTATGGCTACACCTTC. As protein: CASSEGRGPYGYTF. The rearrangement uses TRBV6-1 and TRBJ1-2, with D hard to call. The CDR3 covers 14 residues. V lost 1 base and J 4 bases, leaving 10 bases between the germline ends. CDR1 is MNHNS and CDR2 is SASEGT in the germline V gene.

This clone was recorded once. Here the CDR3 DNA reads TGTGCCAGCAGAAAGGGACAGGGCATGGAGACCCAGTACTTC. Translation: CASRKGQGMETQYF. The J gene is TRBJ2-5, the V gene TRBV5-4; 9 positions match TRBD1. CDR3 length: 14 residues. CDR1 and CDR2 (germline): SGHNT, YYREEE (reference sequence). The V segment lost 5 bases and the J segment 5 bases; nucleotides outside the gene matches: 7. Using reference TRBV5-4 and TRBJ2-5 for the parts outside the CDR3, the full variable domain is ETGVTQSPTHLIKTRGQQVTLRCSSQSGHNTVSWYQQALGQGPQFIFQYYREEENGRGNFPPRFSGLQFPNYSSELNVNALELDDSALYLCASRKGQGMETQYFGPGTRLLVL.

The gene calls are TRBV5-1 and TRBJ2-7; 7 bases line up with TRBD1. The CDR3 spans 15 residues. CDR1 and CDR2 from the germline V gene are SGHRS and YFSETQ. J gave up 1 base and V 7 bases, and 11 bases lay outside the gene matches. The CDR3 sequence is CASRAGRGSSYEQYF. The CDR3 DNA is TGCGCCAGCCGTGCGGGCAGGGGGTCTTCCTACGAGCAGTACTTC.

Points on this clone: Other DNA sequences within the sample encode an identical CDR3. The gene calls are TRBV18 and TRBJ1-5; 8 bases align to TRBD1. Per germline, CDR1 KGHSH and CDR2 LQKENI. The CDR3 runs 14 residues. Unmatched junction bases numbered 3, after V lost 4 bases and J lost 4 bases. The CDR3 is CASSQQGGNQPQHF. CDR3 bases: TGTGCCAGCTCACAACAGGGGGGGAATCAGCCCCAGCATTTT.

The CDR3 region is CASSEGVGGGKTQYF. The CDR3 nucleotides are TGTGCCAGCAGTGAAGGCGTGGGAGGAGGAAAGACCCAGTACTTC. V gene TRBV6-1 combines with J gene TRBJ2-5, with a possible D match to TRBD2 (6 bases). The germline V and J ends were trimmed by 1 base and 6 bases, with 15 bases remaining between them. The CDR3 runs 15 residues. Germline loops: CDR1 MNHNS, CDR2 SASEGT.

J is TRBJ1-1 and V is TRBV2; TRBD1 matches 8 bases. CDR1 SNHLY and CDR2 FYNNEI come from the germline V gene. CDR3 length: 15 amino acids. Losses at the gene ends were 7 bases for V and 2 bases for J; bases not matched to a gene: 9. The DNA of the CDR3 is TGTGCCAGCATTGGGTGGGACAGGAGTAACACTGAAGCTTTCTTT. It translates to CASIGWDRSNTEAFF.